The T cell receptor beta chain described here comes from a study of blood T cell repertoires in COVID-19. Whole-study context: Collection of acute and convalescent COVID-19 samples took place in the United States, Italy and Spain. The cDNA or gDNA used as material had been derived from T cells, B-cell-depleted T cells, or PBMCs.

Only in-frame clones appear in the TCRdb table, and some are missing; sequencing was by immunoSEQ multiplex PCR. The data show 50,000 to 80,000 clones, around 80% seen once. The table lists this clone with a few counts. Per germline, CDR1 KGHSH and CDR2 LQKENI. The CDR3 has 14 residues. The ends lost 3 bases at V and 7 bases at J; junction bases unmatched: 5. The source is a human donor in a cohort sampled during active COVID-19. J is TRBJ1-5 and V is TRBV18; 8 bases agree with TRBD1. The sequenced sample was peripheral blood. The CDR3: CASSPDRVGQPQHF. The CDR3 nucleotides read TGTGCCAGCTCACCGGACAGGGTCGGGCAGCCCCAGCATTTT.